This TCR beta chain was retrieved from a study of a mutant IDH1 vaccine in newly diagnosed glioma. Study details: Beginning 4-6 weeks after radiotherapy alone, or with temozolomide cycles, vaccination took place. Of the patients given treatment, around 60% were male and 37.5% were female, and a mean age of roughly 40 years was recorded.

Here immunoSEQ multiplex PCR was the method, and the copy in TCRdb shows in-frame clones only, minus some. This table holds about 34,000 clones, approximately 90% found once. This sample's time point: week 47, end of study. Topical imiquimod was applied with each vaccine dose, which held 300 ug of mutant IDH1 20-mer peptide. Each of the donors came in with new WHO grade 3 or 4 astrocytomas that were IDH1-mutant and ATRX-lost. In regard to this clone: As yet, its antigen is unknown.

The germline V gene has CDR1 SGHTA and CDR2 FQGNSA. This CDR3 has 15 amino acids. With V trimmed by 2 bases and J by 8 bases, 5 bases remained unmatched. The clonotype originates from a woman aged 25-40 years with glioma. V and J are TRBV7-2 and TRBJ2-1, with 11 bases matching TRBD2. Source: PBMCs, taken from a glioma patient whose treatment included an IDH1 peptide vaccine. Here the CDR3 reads CASSLSSGGLYEQFF. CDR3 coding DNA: TGTGCCAGCAGCTTATCTAGCGGGGGGCTCTATGAGCAGTTCTTC.